This passage covers 25 T cell receptor beta chains from one sample sequenced in a study of PD-1 blockade in mismatch repair-deficient tumors (dated by TCRdb to the late 2010s). The library was obtained by the immunoSEQ multiplex PCR assay. TCRdb limited this immuneACCESS table to in-frame rearrangements with V and J called. A share of clones is missing; checked studies link under half to unresolved V genes, and the rest is unexplained. Recorded for this sample are roughly 130,000 clones; roughly 90% of them occurred a single time. The ten largest make up approximately 10% of the sample. Specimen: peripheral blood, collected 70 to 72 weeks after starting pembrolizumab. These receptors originate from an adult with mismatch repair-deficient cancer.

The chain couples TRBV4-1 to TRBJ2-7; TRBD2 matches 7 bases. The CDR3 runs to 16 residues. Germline V lookup: CDR1 MGHRA, CDR2 YSYEKL. V lost 3 bases and J lost 0; bases outside the gene matches: 8. CDR3 DNA sequence: TGCGCCAGCAGCCACCTTAGCGGGTTGAGCTCCTACGAGCAGTACTTC. As protein: CASSHLSGLSSYEQYF.

J is TRBJ2-7 and V is TRBV4-1; TRBD2 matches at 11 bases. CDR1 is MGHRA and CDR2 is YSYEKL in the germline V gene. The junction had 3 bases not matched to a gene; V was cut back by 1 base and J by 4 bases. This CDR3 is 15 amino acids long. The CDR3 bases are TGCGCCAGCAGCCAAGGACTAGCGGGGATATACGAGCAGTACTTC. This codes for CASSQGLAGIYEQYF.

This sequence joins TRBV11-3 and TRBJ1-1; D gene unclear. From germline, CDR1 is SGHNT and CDR2 YENEEA. Trimming cost V 3 bases and J 2 bases, with 4 bases left between them. The CDR3 has 12 amino acids. The CDR3: CASSFGNTEAFF. CDR3 nucleotide sequence: TGTGCCAGCAGCTTTGGTAACACTGAAGCTTTCTTT.

This rearrangement joins TRBV4-1 to TRBJ1-2; D remains ambiguous. Trimming removed 1 base at V and 2 bases at J, with 14 bases between. The V gene's germline CDR1 is MGHRA and CDR2 YSYEKL. CDR3 length: 16 amino acids. The CDR3 is CASSQVAGRRNYGYTF. CDR3 nucleotides: TGCGCCAGCAGCCAAGTGGCAGGACGAAGGAACTATGGCTACACCTTC.

This clone was observed a handful of times. The chain has TRBV30 and TRBJ1-3; D not resolved. V was pared by 2 bases and J by 4 bases, with 9 bases between. There are 13 residues in the CDR3. Germline V gives CDR1 GTSNPN, CDR2 SVGIG (reference sequence). The CDR3 is CAWSSRRGNTIYF. CDR3 bases: TGTGCCTGGAGTAGCCGCCGGGGAAACACCATATATTTT.

The rearrangement joins TRBV7-9 to TRBJ1-1, with D perhaps matching TRBD1 (6 bases). Germline values: CDR1 SEHNR, CDR2 FQNEAQ (reference sequence). The CDR3 spans 14 residues. With 7 bases removed from V and 3 bases from J, the gap between germline ends came to 15 bases. The CDR3 protein is CASIYRGGDTEAFF. DNA for the CDR3: TGTGCCAGCATCTACCGGGGGGGCGACACTGAAGCTTTCTTT.

V and J are TRBV4-2 and TRBJ2-3; 7 bases are shared with TRBD2. This CDR3 has 16 residues. V shed 1 base and J 4 bases; nucleotides not matched to a gene: 8. Per the germline V gene, CDR1 is LGHNA and CDR2 is YNFKEQ. CDR3: CASSQVSGRVSDTQYF. CDR3 nucleotides: TGTGCCAGCAGCCAAGTATCGGGGAGGGTGTCAGATACGCAGTATTTT.

This chain connects TRBV6-6 to TRBJ2-7; possible D gene TRBD1, 6 bases. Germline V lookup: CDR1 MNHNY, CDR2 SVGAGI (reference sequence). CDR3 length equals 14 residues. V lost 0 bases to trimming and J lost 6 bases, with 12 bases between them. CDR3 bases: TGTGCCAGCAGTTACTCAAGGACAGTTTCCGAGCAGTACTTC. As protein: CASSYSRTVSEQYF.

A single count supports this clone. The chain combines TRBV30 with TRBJ2-7; D is perhaps TRBD1 (5 bases). Germline CDR1 and CDR2: GTSNPN and SVGIG (reference sequence). The V end was cut by 5 bases, the J end by 2 bases, with 13 bases between. This CDR3 comprises 13 residues. CDR3 region: CAWGEDSTYEQYF. The CDR3 DNA sequence: TGTGCCTGGGGGGAAGACAGTACCTACGAGCAGTACTTC.

The chain recombines TRBV4-1 with TRBJ1-1, with 8 positions matching TRBD1. Germline CDR1 and CDR2: MGHRA and YSYEKL. The V gene end was trimmed by 1 base and the J gene end by 0 bases; junction bases not matched to a gene: 7. This CDR3 has 17 amino acids. The CDR3 nucleotides are TGCGCCAGCAGCCAAGTGGACAGGGTGGCCATGAACACTGAAGCTTTCTTT. As protein: CASSQVDRVAMNTEAFF.

V gene TRBV4-1 combines with J gene TRBJ2-7; D might be TRBD1 (5 bases). CDR3 length: 16 amino acids. Germline values: CDR1 MGHRA, CDR2 YSYEKL. V shed 1 base and J shed 2 bases, with 15 bases lying between them. The CDR3 loop is CASSQVHRIFAYEQYF. In DNA, the CDR3 is TGCGCCAGCAGCCAAGTTCACAGGATCTTCGCCTACGAGCAGTACTTC.

The chain uses TRBV5-8 and TRBJ2-1; D may be TRBD1 or TRBD2 (5 bases each). V gave up 3 bases and J gave up 13 bases, with 17 bases separating them. The CDR3 covers 13 residues. In germline, CDR1 is SGHTS, CDR2 YDEGEE. The CDR3 DNA reads as TGTGCCAGCAGCTGGGGGTTTGCTAGAGAACAGTTCTTC. It specifies CASSWGFAREQFF.

The gene calls are TRBV9 and TRBJ1-3; no clear D gene. Trimming cost V 0 bases and J 0 bases, with 4 bases left between them. The CDR3 runs 14 residues. CDR1 SGDLS and CDR2 YYNGEE come from the germline V gene. The chain's CDR3 is CASSVDLSGNTIYF. The CDR3 bases are TGTGCCAGCAGCGTAGATCTCTCTGGAAACACCATATATTTT. The whole variable domain, remainder taken from reference TRBV9 and TRBJ1-3, is DSGVTQTPKHLITATGQRVTLRCSPRSGDLSVYWYQQSLDQGLQFLIQYYNGEERAKGNILERFSAQQFPDLHSELNLSSLELGDSALYFCASSVDLSGNTIYFGEGSWLTVV.

This rearrangement joins TRBV29-1 to TRBJ2-7, with 9 bases fitting TRBD1. V shed 1 base and J 2 bases; nucleotides not matched to a gene: 3. The V gene's germline CDR1 is SQVTM and CDR2 ANQGSEA. The CDR3 extends over 14 amino acids. In DNA, the CDR3 is TGCAGCGTTGAAGGTACAGGGGGCCCCTACGAGCAGTACTTC. This sequence encodes CSVEGTGGPYEQYF.

J is TRBJ2-7 and V is TRBV7-2, with 8 bases matching TRBD2. Germline lookup yields CDR1 SGHTA and CDR2 FQGNSA. The CDR3 is 16 residues long. The junction had 9 bases not matched to a gene; V was cut back by 1 base and J by 4 bases. The CDR3 bases are TGTGCCAGCAGCTTAGGGCGGGGGGCTCAGGGGTACGAGCAGTACTTC. Amino acid sequence: CASSLGRGAQGYEQYF.

V usage is TRBV2 and J usage is TRBJ2-7; D gene unclear. CDR1 is SNHLY and CDR2 is FYNNEI in the germline V gene. Trimming pared 7 bases from V and 6 bases from J, leaving 16 bases between. The length of the CDR3 is 13 residues. CDR3 amino acids: CASNWVGGGEQYF. In nucleotides, the CDR3 is TGTGCCAGCAATTGGGTAGGCGGCGGCGAGCAGTACTTC.

This chain connects TRBV10-3 to TRBJ2-2, with 11 positions matching TRBD1. The ends lost 1 base at V and 5 bases at J; junction bases unmatched: 18. The CDR3 length is 21 residues. Germline-derived CDR1 and CDR2 are ENHRY and SYGVKD. CDR3 DNA sequence: TGTGCCATCAGTGAGTTCCCCCCCGGACAGGGGGCGGATCACCTAACCGGGGAGCTGTTTTTT. This encodes CAISEFPPGQGADHLTGELFF.

This rearrangement joins TRBV11-2 to TRBJ2-3; 11 bases fit TRBD2. CDR1 is SGHAT and CDR2 is FQNNGV in the germline V gene. V dropped 3 bases and J dropped 3; count of bases not matched to a gene: 8. This CDR3 comprises 17 residues. The DNA for the CDR3 is TGTGCCAGCAGCTTCCTTAGCGGGAGGGCCGGGACAGATACGCAGTATTTT. This encodes CASSFLSGRAGTDTQYF.

V and J are TRBV6-6 and TRBJ1-1; 7 bases agree with TRBD1. Germline values: CDR1 MNHNY, CDR2 SVGAGI (reference sequence). This CDR3 comprises 16 residues. Unmatched junction bases numbered 10, after V lost 6 bases and J lost 0 bases. The CDR3 here is CASSNRGQGLNTEAFF. The CDR3 DNA follows: TGTGCCAGCAGCAACAGGGGCCAGGGGCTGAACACTGAAGCTTTCTTT.

This chain connects TRBV28 to TRBJ2-7; a possible D gene is TRBD1 (5 bases). CDR1 and CDR2 (germline): MDHEN, SYDVKM. The CDR3 loop spans 14 amino acids. With 6 bases removed from V and 2 bases from J, the gap between germline ends came to 14 bases. The DNA of the CDR3 is TGTGCCAGCAGCTTCCCAACAGGACCCTACGAGCAGTACTTC. Translation: CASSFPTGPYEQYF.

The rearrangement joins TRBV6-1 to TRBJ2-7, with 10 bases matching TRBD2. J was trimmed by 5 bases and V by 6 bases; bases with no gene match: 10. Per germline, CDR1 MNHNS and CDR2 SASEGT. The CDR3 spans 15 residues. The CDR3 spells CASRDLAGVGDEQYF. The DNA of the CDR3 is TGTGCCAGCAGGGACCTAGCGGGAGTTGGAGACGAGCAGTACTTC.

The V and J genes are TRBV7-9 and TRBJ2-5; 8 nucleotides line up with TRBD2. The V gene end was trimmed by 0 bases and the J gene end by 5 bases; junction bases not matched to a gene: 5. Germline V gene lookup returns CDR1 SEHNR and CDR2 FQNEAQ (reference sequence). CDR3 length: 15 amino acids. The DNA of the CDR3 is TGTGCCAGCAGCTTAGCGCAGCGGGAGTGGGAGACCCAGTACTTC. It specifies CASSLAQREWETQYF.

V gene TRBV27 combines with J gene TRBJ1-2; the match to TRBD1 covers 7 bases. The germline CDR1 and CDR2 sequences are MNHEY and SMNVEV (reference sequence). The ends lost 2 bases at V and 6 bases at J; junction bases unmatched: 6. The CDR3 runs 14 residues. The CDR3 nucleotides are TGTGCCAGCAGTTTAGGAGGGGGCGCCAATGGCTACACCTTC. This translates into CASSLGGGANGYTF.

This clone was seen a single time. V gene TRBV29-1 combines with J gene TRBJ2-7; TRBD2 might be the D (7 bases). From germline, CDR1 is SQVTM and CDR2 ANQGSEA. CDR3 length: 11 amino acids. V lost 4 bases and J lost 7, with 11 bases in between. The CDR3 protein is CSVGGGREQYF. In nucleotides, the CDR3 is TGCAGCGTTGGGGGGGGCCGGGAGCAGTACTTC.

The J gene is TRBJ1-1, the V gene TRBV4-3; D call uncertain. V lost 4 bases, J lost 1 base, and 10 bases lay in between. CDR3 length: 14 amino acids. The germline V gene has CDR1 LGHNA and CDR2 YSLEER. The CDR3 spells CASSLALENTEAFF. The CDR3 nucleotides read TGCGCCAGCAGCCTCGCTTTAGAGAACACTGAAGCTTTCTTT.